This T cell receptor beta chain was sequenced during a study of Graves' ophthalmopathy and Graves' hyperthyroidism. The authors diagnosed from clinical symptoms, serum thyroxine, TRAb, thyroid ultrasound and orbital computed tomography. It was from 8.5 to 10 ml of fresh peripheral blood that the PBMCs came. This CDR3 has 15 residues. Germline assignment: CDR1 MNHEY and CDR2 SMNVEV (reference sequence). The V end was cut by 6 bases, the J end by 4 bases, with 18 bases between. Researchers took RNA transcripts and amplified TCR beta CDR3 regions from them. Second-round multiplex PCR followed a first-round RT-PCR using HTBI primers. MiXCR was run by TCRdb on the multiplex PCR reads, yielding one entry per CDR3 protein. The sample lists a few hundred thousand distinct CDR3 sequences, about a sixth occurring once. This clonotype was detected only a few times. Its antigen is undetermined. Regarding the study as a whole: Forecasting of ophthalmopathy progression by the model achieved about 69% sensitivity and roughly 72% specificity.

The source material was peripheral blood. V is TRBV27 and J is TRBJ1-1, with D tentatively TRBD1 (6 bases). The origin of this receptor is a woman younger than 35 with Graves' ophthalmopathy. In DNA, the CDR3 is TGTGCCAGCAGACAAGGAGCAGGGGCGGTCACTGAAGCTTTCTTT. Translation: CASRQGAGAVTEAFF.